This T cell receptor (beta chain) was identified in a study of T cells after yellow fever vaccination. Across the study: SMART-Seq v4 Ultra Low Input prepared libraries from low-cell fractions.

From germline, CDR1 is SQVTM and CDR2 ANQGSEA. This CDR3 contains 14 residues. General observations from the study: A small share of clonotypes appeared in both CD4 and CD8 compartments.

Notes on this clonotype: The antigen is not known. One base away lies a much larger clone, so this may be a sequencing read error.

TCRdb called the 5' RACE reads again in MiXCR, with one record for every CDR3 protein. The repertoire consists of about 73,000 distinct CDR3 sequences, with over 7.5% occurring once and the leading ten covering 41%. The chain carries TRBV29-1 and TRBJ2-3; TRBD2 might be the D (5 bases). This clonotype originated in a man in his thirties or forties who received the YFV17D yellow fever vaccine. Source: CD8+ T cells sorted from PBMCs, taken on the day of the yellow fever booster vaccination. The CDR3 nucleotides read TGCGGCGTTGAACTCCTGGAGGGCACAGATACGCAGTATTTT. Its translation: CGVELLEGTDTQYF.